The sequence of this T cell receptor (beta chain) was determined in a study of monozygotic twins with inflammatory bowel disease. Phlebotomy per donor yielded a single 2.5 ml blood sample. The template switching step added UMIs that contained a 6-nucleotide sample barcode. TCRdb re-analyzed the 5' RACE reads; it lists each CDR3 protein once, without DNA. This sample's table has approximately 160,000 distinct CDR3 sequences. In the case of this clonotype: The antigen remains unidentified.

Study-level findings and limits: The authors found no support for a single strong IBD-associated signal or clonotype. For IBD patients, clonotypes shared with others were fewer than for healthy twins, especially with disease activity.

CDR3 length: 15 residues. Germline lookup yields CDR1 SGHTA and CDR2 FQGNSA. The V call is TRBV7-2, the J call TRBJ2-3; TCRdb returns TRBD2, unconfirmable since there is no DNA. The sample taken for sequencing was blood. This clonotype was obtained from a human donor with ulcerative colitis or Crohn's disease, or a healthy co-twin of an affected twin (not recorded which). CDR3 in amino acids: CASSFDSPGLDTQYF. The whole variable domain, remainder taken from reference TRBV7-2 and TRBJ2-3, is GAGVSQSPSNKVTEKGKDVELRCDPISGHTALYWYRQSLGQGLEFLIYFQGNSAPDKSGLPSDRFSAERTGGSVSTLTIQRTQQEDSAVYLCASSFDSPGLDTQYFGPGTRLTVL.